The 18 T cell receptor beta chains reported below all come from one sample, sequenced in a study of blood T cell repertoires in COVID-19. The table came from immunoSEQ multiplex PCR; TCRdb's copy has only in-frame clones and leaves some out. The sample records a few hundred thousand clones, 85% to 90% being singletons. Material for sequencing was peripheral blood. These receptors were collected from a woman under 40 with COVID-19, enrolled during active disease.

V and J are TRBV6-5 and TRBJ1-6; D is unresolved. The CDR3 spans 16 residues. The V gene's germline CDR1 is MNHEY and CDR2 SVGAGI. V dropped 0 bases and J dropped 0 bases, with 6 bases sitting between them. CDR3 nucleotides: TGTGCCAGCAGTTACTCAGAGAGCTCCTATAATTCACCCCTCCACTTT. Amino acid sequence: CASSYSESSYNSPLHF.

The rearrangement uses TRBV27 and TRBJ2-2; D is uncertain. CDR1 MNHEY and CDR2 SMNVEV come from the germline V gene (reference sequence). V gave up 5 bases and J gave up 3 bases, with 4 bases separating them. The CDR3 runs to 12 residues. The CDR3 reads CASSPYTGELFF. The CDR3 region has the DNA TGTGCCAGCAGTCCTTACACCGGGGAGCTGTTTTTT.

CDR3 residues: CASSPTTGADTQYF. CDR3 coding DNA: TGTGCCAGCTCACCAACGACAGGAGCAGATACGCAGTATTTT. The V and J genes are TRBV18 and TRBJ2-3; D possibly corresponds to TRBD1 (6 bases). Germline CDR1 and CDR2: KGHSH and LQKENI. The CDR3 has 14 residues. The V and J ends lost 2 bases and 4 bases respectively, with 10 bases between them. Full variable domain (remainder filled in from reference TRBV18 and TRBJ2-3): NAGVMQNPRHLVRRRGQEARLRCSPMKGHSHVYWYRQLPEEGLKFMVYLQKENIIDESGMPKERFSAEFPKEGPSILRIQQVVRGDSAAYFCASSPTTGADTQYFGPGTRLTVL.

The chain recombines TRBV7-6 with TRBJ2-2, with D uncertain. Germline values: CDR1 SGHVS, CDR2 FNYEAQ. The CDR3 length is 15 residues. Trimming stripped 4 bases from V and 0 bases from J, with 9 bases between. The CDR3 is CASSSSNANTGELFF. The CDR3 DNA reads TGTGCCAGCAGCTCGAGCAACGCGAACACCGGGGAGCTGTTTTTT.

The gene calls are TRBV5-1 and TRBJ2-7; 7 bases are a match to TRBD1. After removal of 4 bases from V and 9 bases from J, the junction contained 7 bases not matched to a gene. The CDR3 is 12 residues long. Looked up from germline, CDR1 is SGHRS and CDR2 is YFSETQ. DNA for the CDR3: TGCGCCAGCAGCATCAGACAGGGTACGCAGTACTTC. Translated, it gives CASSIRQGTQYF.

The chain couples TRBV5-6 to TRBJ2-1, with D possibly matching TRBD2 (7 bases). With 4 bases removed from V and 8 bases from J, the gap between germline ends came to 10 bases. This CDR3 spans 12 amino acids. Germline CDR1 SGHDT, CDR2 YYEEEE. This chain's CDR3 is CASSHGGHEQFF. The CDR3 nucleotides are TGTGCCAGCAGCCACGGGGGGCATGAGCAGTTCTTC.

Of note for this clone: This same CDR3 is encoded by further DNA sequences in the sample. The chain employs TRBV5-1 and TRBJ2-6, with D maybe TRBD1 (7 bases). The V gene lost 0 bases and the J gene lost 2 bases, with 9 bases spanning the gap. CDR1 SGHRS and CDR2 YFSETQ come from the germline V gene. The CDR3 is 16 residues long. CDR3 loop: CASSLARGAGANVLTF. CDR3 nucleotide sequence: TGCGCCAGCAGCTTGGCCAGGGGGGCTGGGGCCAACGTCCTGACTTTC.

The genes are TRBV19 and TRBJ1-1, with D maybe TRBD1 (5 bases). The CDR3 spans 15 residues. V lost 6 bases to trimming and J lost 4 bases, with 18 bases between them. The V gene's germline CDR1 is LNHDA and CDR2 SQIVND (reference sequence). The CDR3 region is CASRNRQGLGTEAFF. The CDR3 region has the DNA TGTGCCAGTAGAAATAGGCAGGGACTGGGCACTGAAGCTTTCTTT.

V is TRBV5-8 and J is TRBJ1-2, with TRBD1 identical over 8 bases. V trimming: 4 bases; J trimming: 3 bases; junction bases outside the gene matches: 8. Germline CDR1 and CDR2: SGHTS and YDEGEE. The CDR3 is 15 amino acids. This CDR3 is CASSLRQGSDYGYTF. The CDR3 DNA follows: TGTGCCAGCAGCCTGCGACAGGGGAGCGACTATGGCTACACCTTC. Together with reference TRBV5-8 and TRBJ1-2, the CDR3 gives the full variable domain: EAGVTQSPTHLIKTRGQQATLRCSPISGHTSVYWYQQALGLGLQFLLWYDEGEERNRGNFPPRFSGRQFPNYSSELNVNALELEDSALYLCASSLRQGSDYGYTFGSGTRLTVV.

The rearrangement joins TRBV29-1 to TRBJ1-2; the D is unclear. The V end was cut by 0 bases, the J end by 5 bases, with 13 bases between. The CDR3 covers 14 residues. The V gene's germline CDR1 is SQVTM and CDR2 ANQGSEA. The CDR3 sequence is CSVEDPVWSYGYTF. The CDR3 DNA reads as TGCAGCGTTGAAGACCCCGTTTGGAGTTATGGCTACACCTTC.

This clone was observed a single time. This chain connects TRBV4-1 to TRBJ1-1, with TRBD1 matching over 9 bases. The CDR3 has 17 amino acids. Losses at the gene ends were 3 bases for V and 5 bases for J; bases not matched to a gene: 13. CDR1 is MGHRA, CDR2 YSYEKL, per germline. The CDR3 sequence is CASSQAPGQGFSTEAFF. The CDR3 nucleotides read TGCGCCAGCAGCCAGGCACCGGGACAGGGTTTCTCGACTGAAGCTTTCTTT.

The chain couples TRBV27 to TRBJ1-3; a possible D gene is TRBD1 (5 bases). The V gene lost 8 bases and the J gene lost 4 bases, with 12 bases spanning the gap. Germline CDR1 MNHEY, CDR2 SMNVEV (reference sequence). The CDR3 has 13 residues. The CDR3 DNA follows: TGTGCCAGCGCATCAGGGCCCGGAAACACCATATATTTT. It codes for CASASGPGNTIYF.

This rearrangement joins TRBV28 to TRBJ1-2; D is unclear. Trimming stripped 4 bases from V and 2 bases from J, with 17 bases between. The V gene's germline CDR1 is MDHEN and CDR2 SYDVKM. This CDR3 spans 16 amino acids. The CDR3 region is CASSSPGATRNYGYTF. Here the CDR3 DNA reads TGTGCCAGCAGTTCGCCCGGAGCCACTAGAAACTATGGCTACACCTTC.

The chain couples TRBV5-1 to TRBJ2-1; 10 bases map to TRBD2. Germline CDR1 reads SGHRS; CDR2 reads YFSETQ. The CDR3 covers 16 residues. V was clipped by 4 bases and J by 0 bases; unmatched bases: 4. CDR3 nucleotide sequence: TGCGCCAGCAGCAGGGGGACTAGCGACTCCTACAATGAGCAGTTCTTC. Encoded protein: CASSRGTSDSYNEQFF. Based on the CDR3 plus reference TRBV5-1 and TRBJ2-1, the full variable domain is KAGVTQTPRYLIKTRGQQVTLSCSPISGHRSVSWYQQTPGQGLQFLFEYFSETQRNKGNFPGRFSGRQFSNSRSEMNVSTLELGDSALYLCASSRGTSDSYNEQFFGPGTRLTVL.

The V and J genes are TRBV10-1 and TRBJ1-1, with 9 bases lining up with TRBD1. Germline V gene data show CDR1 as WNHNN and CDR2 as SYGVQD (reference sequence). The CDR3 extends over 12 amino acids. V shed 10 bases and J 4 bases; nucleotides not matched to a gene: 4. CDR3 residues: CATMTGGTEAFF. The CDR3 DNA reads TGCGCCACCATGACAGGGGGCACTGAAGCTTTCTTT.

The chain carries TRBV28 and TRBJ2-3, with 8 bases that match TRBD2. This CDR3 contains 19 residues. Trimming removed 1 base from V and 1 base from J; junction bases left unmatched: 13. Germline CDR1 is MDHEN and CDR2 is SYDVKM. For the CDR3, the DNA is TGTGCCAGCAGTTTATTCGTATTAAAAGCGGGGGCCCGCACAGATACGCAGTATTTT. This sequence encodes CASSLFVLKAGARTDTQYF.

The gene calls are TRBV19 and TRBJ2-7; the match to TRBD2 covers 10 bases. The CDR3 is 15 residues long. Trimming cost V 5 bases and J 1 base; bases outside gene matches: 5. Germline V gene sequence: CDR1 LNHDA, CDR2 SQIVND (reference sequence). The CDR3 reads CASSRTSGDSYEQYF. CDR3 nucleotide sequence: TGTGCCAGTAGTCGCACTAGCGGGGATTCCTACGAGCAGTACTTC. Complete variable domain (other parts from reference TRBV19 and TRBJ2-7): DGGITQSPKYLFRKEGQNVTLSCEQNLNHDAMYWYRQDPGQGLRLIYYSQIVNDFQKGDIAEGYSVSREKKESFPLTVTSAQKNPTAFYLCASSRTSGDSYEQYFGPGTRLTVT.

The chain couples TRBV6-5 to TRBJ1-1, with TRBD1 identical over 10 bases. Germline V gene lookup returns CDR1 MNHEY and CDR2 SVGAGI. With V trimmed by 0 bases and J by 6 bases, 4 bases remained unmatched. CDR3 length: 15 residues. The CDR3 DNA reads TGTGCCAGCAGTTACTCCCGGACAGGGGGACCTGAAGCTTTCTTT. Encoded protein: CASSYSRTGGPEAFF.